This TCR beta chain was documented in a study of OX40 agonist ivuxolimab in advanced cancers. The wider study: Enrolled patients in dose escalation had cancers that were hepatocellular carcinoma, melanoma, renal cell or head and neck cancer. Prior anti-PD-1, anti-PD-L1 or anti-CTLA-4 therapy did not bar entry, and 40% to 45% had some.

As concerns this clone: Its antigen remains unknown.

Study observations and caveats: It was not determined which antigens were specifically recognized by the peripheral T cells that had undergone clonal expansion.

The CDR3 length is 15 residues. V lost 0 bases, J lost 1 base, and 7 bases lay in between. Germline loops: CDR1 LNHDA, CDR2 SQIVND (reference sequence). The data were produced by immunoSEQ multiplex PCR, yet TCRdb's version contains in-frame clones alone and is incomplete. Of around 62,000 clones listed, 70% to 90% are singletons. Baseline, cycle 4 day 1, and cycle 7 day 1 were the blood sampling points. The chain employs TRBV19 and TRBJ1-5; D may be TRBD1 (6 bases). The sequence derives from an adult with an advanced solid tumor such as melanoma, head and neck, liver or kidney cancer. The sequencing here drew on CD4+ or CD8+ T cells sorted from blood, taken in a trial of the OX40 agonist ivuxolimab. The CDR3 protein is CASSIDQGSNQPQHF. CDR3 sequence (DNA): TGTGCCAGTAGTATAGATCAGGGGAGCAATCAGCCCCAGCATTTT.